A single T cell receptor (beta chain) is shown here with its context. Its specificity is unknown. A multiplex PCR was run with 60 Vbeta primers and 13 Jbeta primers. Some clones are missing from TCRdb's copy, which holds only in-frame ones; the method was immunoSEQ multiplex PCR. The data hold about 270,000 clones, with roughly 85% observed a single time. The CDR3 is 15 amino acids. V dropped 8 bases and J dropped 5; count of bases not matched to a gene: 9. The germline V gene has CDR1 MDHEN and CDR2 SYDVKM. This entry comes from a study of cytomegalovirus exposure and HLA in healthy donors. General study results and limits: Most TCR beta V segments were productive about 87% or about 30% of the time in an earlier analysis. As immune exposure information, only CMV serostatus was available. Confirmation was obtained in vitro that a few CMV-associated chains are specific for CMV antigens.

The clonotype comes from a man aged 35 to 55 in good health and CMV-seropositive. Source material: PBMCs. This sequence joins TRBV28 and TRBJ2-2; 9 bases map to TRBD2. DNA for the CDR3: TGTGCCAGCCACTGGGGGACTAGCAGGACCGGGGAGCTGTTTTTT. Residues: CASHWGTSRTGELFF.